This T cell receptor beta chain appears in the sequencing data of a study of Ad26.COV2.S vaccination and SARS-CoV-2 variants. Study-wide background: Donor was one of the participants in the Ad26.COV2.S arm of the COV1001 trial. Into the muscle, Ad26.COV2.S was dosed once or twice, 56 days apart.

Method: immunoSEQ multiplex PCR; TCRdb's copy keeps in-frame clones and lacks some. The sample lists about 390,000 clones; about nine tenths were seen once. The treatment was: some 19 received Ad26.COV2.S at low or high dose, single or two shots; about five received placebo; per-sample allocation not given. Samples analyzed were those drawn on day 63 after the first vaccine or placebo injection. The CDR3 length is 16 residues. Germline V lookup: CDR1 SGHTA, CDR2 FQGNSA. Trimming at V came to 1 base and at J to 3 bases, leaving 5 bases not matched to a gene. This sequence was found in a person between 18 and 65 years old who received the Ad26.COV2.S COVID-19 vaccine or a placebo. The gene calls are TRBV7-2 and TRBJ2-1; 8 bases agree with TRBD2. Sequences were derived from peripheral blood, sampled in a trial of Ad26.COV2.S vaccine versus placebo. The CDR3 loop is CASSLGIAGSYNEQFF. CDR3 DNA sequence: TGTGCCAGCAGCTTAGGGATAGCGGGGAGCTACAATGAGCAGTTCTTC.